This TCR beta chain appears in the sequencing data of a study of blood T cell repertoires in COVID-19. Study as a whole: Samples taken during acute and convalescent COVID-19 were collected in the United States, Italy and Spain. PBMCs, B-cell-depleted T cells, or T cells were the source of the cDNA or gDNA that made up the material.

The germline CDR1 and CDR2 sequences are KGHSH and LQKENI. V lost 2 bases and J 4 bases, leaving 11 bases between the germline ends. The CDR3 runs to 15 residues. Authors' data handling: Reference gene primers were amplified, and this amplification served to estimate nucleated cell counts. Using immunoSEQ multiplex PCR, the repertoire was profiled, and TCRdb retains in-frame clones only, with some absent. The DNA was the basis for D and trimming; V, J and clone size are from that table. This table has roughly 80,000 clones, 88% appearing once. V usage is TRBV18 and J usage is TRBJ2-2, with D maybe TRBD2 (6 bases). Sequenced material: peripheral blood. The source is a man aged 45-60 years with active COVID-19. CDR3 in amino acids: CASSPDMGGTGELFF. CDR3 nucleotides: TGTGCCAGCTCACCAGATATGGGGGGCACCGGGGAGCTGTTTTTT.